These 21 T cell receptor beta chains share one sample of origin, sequenced in a study of regulatory T cells in long-lasting Graves disease. Time point described: newly diagnosed GD, antithyroid drugs for less than 3 months. From RNA extracted from PBMCs, the TCR library was made. Construction of TCR beta libraries relied on iRepertoire HTBI primers and on Arm-PCR targeting CDR3 regions. TCRdb independently ran MiXCR on the multiplex PCR reads; one entry per CDR3 protein. The sample comprises about 440,000 distinct CDR3 sequences, 15% of which are singletons, and over 15% rests with the top ten. These same records also appear under a second study, on T cells in Graves' hyperthyroidism and ophthalmopathy.

Source: peripheral blood mononuclear cells (PBMCs), taken at new diagnosis, from a patient treated with antithyroid drugs. Receptor source: a woman aged 25 to 39 with Graves disease.

This clonotype was seen at least ten times. The CDR3 protein is CASSLTSGRSYEQYF. As DNA, the CDR3 is TGTGCCAGCAGCTTAACTAGCGGGAGATCCTACGAGCAGTACTTC. The V gene is TRBV7-9, the J gene TRBJ2-7, with TRBD2 matching 11 bases. CDR1 is SEHNR, CDR2 FQNEAQ, per germline (reference sequence). J lost 1 base, V lost 2 bases, and 1 base had no gene match. The CDR3 runs 15 residues.

This clonotype has more than one count but fewer than ten. The gene calls are TRBV9 and TRBJ2-7, with TRBD1 as a possible D gene (5 bases). Trimming cost V 0 bases and J 3 bases, with 13 bases left between them. The CDR3 length is 15 residues. Germline V gene sequence: CDR1 SGDLS, CDR2 YYNGEE. The CDR3 DNA is TGTGCCAGCAGCGTAGACGTCGGTCAGGGCTACGAGCAGTACTTC. Its translation: CASSVDVGQGYEQYF.

This clonotype appeared many times. This chain connects TRBV11-3 to TRBJ2-3, with D possibly being TRBD2 (5 bases). TRBJ2-5 explains the end of the DNA better; the J call may be wrong. CDR3 size: 13 residues. Germline loops: CDR1 SGHNT, CDR2 YENEEA. The CDR3 spells CASSYEGWETQYF. CDR3 coding DNA: TGTGCCAGCAGTTATGAGGGATGGGAGACCCAGTACTTC.

This clonotype was detected ten times or more. The chain joins TRBV5-1 to TRBJ2-5; TRBD1 matches at 7 bases. There are 14 residues in the CDR3. The V and J ends lost 3 bases and 9 bases, in that order; junction bases with no gene match: 11. Looked up from germline, CDR1 is SGHRS and CDR2 is YFSETQ. CDR3 region: CASSSRTHQGAQYF. CDR3 in DNA: TGCGCCAGCAGCTCTCGGACCCATCAGGGGGCCCAGTACTTC. Full variable domain (rest looked up from reference TRBV5-1 and TRBJ2-5): KAGVTQTPRYLIKTRGQQVTLSCSPISGHRSVSWYQQTPGQGLQFLFEYFSETQRNKGNFPGRFSGRQFSNSRSEMNVSTLELGDSALYLCASSSRTHQGAQYFGPGTRLLVL.

Regarding this clonotype: This likely comes from a read error, as the CDR3 has no conserved phenylalanine or tryptophan at its end. V and J are TRBV30 and TRBJ1-5; no clear D gene. V was shortened by 4 bases and J by 1 base, with 11 bases between the two germline ends. Germline CDR1 is GTSNPN and CDR2 is SVGIG (reference sequence). CDR3 size: 14 residues. The CDR3 nucleotides read TGTGCCTGGACCCTGATGGGGAGCAATCAGCCCCAGCATCTT. Its protein product is CAWTLMGSNQPQHL.

This clonotype was counted only a few times. CDR3 bases: TGTGCCAGTGCCCCCGGCGGCAGCGTTCGATTAGAAGCTTTCTTT. This encodes CASAPGGSVRLEAFF. This chain joins TRBV28 and TRBJ1-1, with D unresolved. This CDR3 has 15 residues. Germline V gene lookup returns CDR1 MDHEN and CDR2 SYDVKM. V lost 9 bases to trimming and J lost 8 bases, with 25 bases between them.

This clonotype was detected many times. The J gene is TRBJ2-5, the V gene TRBV7-6; possibly TRBD2 for D (5 bases). V lost 6 bases to trimming and J lost 4 bases, with 12 bases between them. The length of the CDR3 is 13 residues. Germline CDR1 and CDR2: SGHVS and FNYEAQ. The DNA for the CDR3 is TGTGCCAGCAGAACTAGTCGAGGAGAGACCCAGTACTTC. This gives the protein CASRTSRGETQYF.

This clonotype occurred many times. J is TRBJ2-7 and V is TRBV20-1; TRBD1 aligns across 12 bases. Germline assignment: CDR1 DFQATT and CDR2 SNEGSKA (reference sequence). The CDR3 runs to 13 residues. V lost 5 bases to trimming and J lost 6 bases; unmatched junction nucleotides: 5. CDR3 nucleotide sequence: TGCAGTGCTCCGGGACAGGGGGCGCGCGAGCAGTACTTC. This translates into CSAPGQGAREQYF.

This clonotype was picked up many times. The chain carries TRBV5-1 and TRBJ1-4; D uncertain. This CDR3 spans 14 amino acids. Germline assignment: CDR1 SGHRS and CDR2 YFSETQ. The CDR3 nucleotides are TGCGCGATAAGAGCGGGTGCGGGCTTCGAAAAACTGTTTTTT. It codes for CAIRAGAGFEKLFF.

The table lists this clonotype with many counts. The chain couples TRBV11-2 to TRBJ2-5; D is possibly TRBD1 or TRBD2 (7 bases each). CDR3 size: 14 residues. V was cut by 8 bases and J by 5 bases, with 18 bases left in between. Germline assignment: CDR1 SGHAT and CDR2 FQNNGV. The CDR3 nucleotides are TGTGCCAGCGCAAGGGAGGGGGCGTGGGAGACCCAGTACTTC. This translates into CASAREGAWETQYF.

This clonotype showed up just a few times. CDR3 region: CASSIARDRYSPLHF. CDR3 nucleotide sequence: TGTGCCAGCAGCATAGCCCGGGACAGGTATTCACCCCTCCACTTT. The chain recombines TRBV13 with TRBJ1-6; TRBD1 agrees at 8 bases. Germline CDR1 is PRHDT and CDR2 is FYEKMQ (reference sequence). Trimming removed 5 bases from V and 8 bases from J; junction bases left unmatched: 8. The CDR3 has 15 amino acids.

In its sample, this clonotype was seen many times. The rearrangement joins TRBV12-3 or TRBV12-4 to TRBJ2-5; D call uncertain. The CDR3 runs 15 residues. V lost 3 bases and J 0 bases, leaving 11 bases between the germline ends. CDR3 residues: CASSFTSIDQETQYF. The CDR3 coding sequence is TGTGCCAGCAGTTTTACCTCTATCGACCAAGAGACCCAGTACTTC.

This chain connects TRBV28 to TRBJ1-5; D call uncertain. With 2 bases removed from V and 6 bases from J, the gap between germline ends came to 11 bases. This CDR3 has 14 amino acids. Per germline, CDR1 MDHEN and CDR2 SYDVKM. The CDR3: CASSLDSGGQPQHF. CDR3 coding DNA: TGTGCCAGCAGTTTAGATTCCGGCGGTCAGCCCCAGCATTTT. Variable domain in full (rest from reference TRBV28 and TRBJ1-5): DVKVTQSSRYLVKRTGEKVFLECVQDMDHENMFWYRQDPGLGLRLIYFSYDVKMKEKGDIPEGYSVSREKKERFSLILESASTNQTSMYLCASSLDSGGQPQHFGDGTRLSIL.

A few counts support this clonotype. CDR3 sequence reads: CASSPEFNTGELFF. CDR3 DNA sequence: TGTGCCAGCAGTCCCGAATTTAACACCGGGGAGCTGTTTTTT. This sequence joins TRBV6-4 and TRBJ2-2; D call uncertain. The V gene lost 5 bases and the J gene lost 2 bases, with 9 bases spanning the gap. The CDR3 spans 14 residues. Germline CDR1 and CDR2: MRHNA and SNTAGT.

The V call is TRBV30, the J call TRBJ1-1; weak D call: TRBD1 (5 bases). The CDR3 runs 13 residues. V lost 3 bases, J lost 8 bases, and 16 bases lay in between. Germline lookup yields CDR1 GTSNPN and CDR2 SVGIG (reference sequence). The CDR3, as DNA: TGTGCCTGGAGCCCCGGGACTGTAGAGGAAGCTTTCTTT. Its translation is CAWSPGTVEEAFF.

This clonotype has just a few counts. V usage is TRBV12-3 or TRBV12-4 and J usage is TRBJ2-2; 9 positions match TRBD1. Trimming at V came to 6 bases and at J to 6 bases, leaving 8 bases not matched to a gene. This CDR3 is built from 15 residues. CDR3 bases: TGTGCCAGCAGCGTACAGGGGGCGGGATCCGGGGAGCTGTTTTTT. As protein: CASSVQGAGSGELFF.

This clonotype was seen many times. The rearrangement joins TRBV11-3 to TRBJ2-4; 13 nucleotides agree with TRBD2. This CDR3 is 18 amino acids long. V lost 8 bases, J lost 0 bases, and 10 bases stayed unmatched. From germline, CDR1 is SGHNT and CDR2 YENEEA. CDR3 nucleotides: TGTGCCAGCGGGTCACGGACTAGCGGGGGAGAAGCCAAAAACATTCAGTACTTC. It translates to CASGSRTSGGEAKNIQYF.

In this sample, this clonotype turned up many times. The CDR3 reads CASRIPGLAGVGEQFF. CDR3 bases: TGTGCCAGCAGGATCCCGGGACTAGCGGGAGTAGGTGAGCAGTTCTTC. The J gene is TRBJ2-1, the V gene TRBV12-3 or TRBV12-4; 14 bases map to TRBD2. V dropped 6 bases and J dropped 9; count of bases not matched to a gene: 10. This CDR3 is built from 16 residues.

There are many counts of this clonotype. J is TRBJ1-5 and V is TRBV12-3 or TRBV12-4, with D unresolved. This CDR3 has 14 residues. V was shortened by 8 bases and J by 2 bases, with 13 bases between the two germline ends. This chain's CDR3 is CASVAGLGNQPQHF. CDR3 coding DNA: TGTGCCAGCGTAGCGGGGTTGGGCAATCAGCCCCAGCATTTT.

The J gene is TRBJ1-6, the V gene TRBV19, with TRBD1 identical over 9 bases. Trimming removed 9 bases from V and 0 bases from J; junction bases left unmatched: 6. There are 16 residues in the CDR3. Per germline, CDR1 LNHDA and CDR2 SQIVND (reference sequence). The chain's CDR3 is CASSRTGASYNSPLHF. CDR3 bases: TGTGCCAGCTCGAGGACAGGGGCCTCCTATAATTCACCCCTCCACTTT.

As to this clonotype: A clone one base away is much larger, so this may be a read error. The genes are TRBV6-9 and TRBJ2-5; perhaps D is TRBD1 or TRBD2 (6 bases each). The CDR3 runs 15 residues. Germline V CDR1 and CDR2: MNHGY, SVAAGI. Trimming shortened V by 2 bases and J by 0 bases, and 10 bases separated the two germline ends. The CDR3 region is CASSYPGAHQETQYF. The CDR3 nucleotides read TGTGCCAGCAGTTATCCGGGGGCCCACCAAGAGACCCAGTACTTC.